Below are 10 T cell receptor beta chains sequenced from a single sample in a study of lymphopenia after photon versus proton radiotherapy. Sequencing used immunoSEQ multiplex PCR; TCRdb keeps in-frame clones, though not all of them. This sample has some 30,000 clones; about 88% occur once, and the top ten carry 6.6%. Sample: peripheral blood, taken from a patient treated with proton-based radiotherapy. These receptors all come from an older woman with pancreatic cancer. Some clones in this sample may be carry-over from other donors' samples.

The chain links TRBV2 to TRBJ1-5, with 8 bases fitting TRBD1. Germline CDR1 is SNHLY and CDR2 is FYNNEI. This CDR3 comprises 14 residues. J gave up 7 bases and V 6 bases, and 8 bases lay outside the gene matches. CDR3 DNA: TGTGCCAGCAGCGAGAACAGGGGGAGACAGCCCCAGCATTTT. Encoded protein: CASSENRGRQPQHF.

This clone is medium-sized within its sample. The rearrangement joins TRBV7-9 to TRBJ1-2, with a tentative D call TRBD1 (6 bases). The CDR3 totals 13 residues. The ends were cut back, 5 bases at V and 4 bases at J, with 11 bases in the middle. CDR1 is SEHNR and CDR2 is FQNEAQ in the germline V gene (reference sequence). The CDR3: CASSDRTVYGYTF. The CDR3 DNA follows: TGTGCCAGCAGCGATAGGACAGTCTATGGCTACACCTTC.

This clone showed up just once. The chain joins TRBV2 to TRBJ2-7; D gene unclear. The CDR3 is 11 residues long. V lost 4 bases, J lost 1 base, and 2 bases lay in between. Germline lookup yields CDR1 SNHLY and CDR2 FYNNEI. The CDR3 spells CASSVSYEQYF. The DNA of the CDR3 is TGTGCCAGCAGTGTATCCTACGAGCAGTACTTC.

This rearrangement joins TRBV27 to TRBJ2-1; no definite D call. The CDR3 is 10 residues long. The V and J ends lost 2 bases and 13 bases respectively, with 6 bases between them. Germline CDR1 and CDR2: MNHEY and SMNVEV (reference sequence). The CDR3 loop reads CASSLQPQFF. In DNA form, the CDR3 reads TGTGCCAGCAGTTTACAGCCCCAGTTCTTC.

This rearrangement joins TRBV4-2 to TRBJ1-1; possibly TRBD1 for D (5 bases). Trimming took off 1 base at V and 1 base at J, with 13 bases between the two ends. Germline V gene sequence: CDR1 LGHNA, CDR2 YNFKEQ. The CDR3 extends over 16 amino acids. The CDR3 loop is CASSQGTGGSNTEAFF. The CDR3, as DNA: TGTGCCAGCAGCCAAGGGACCGGGGGGTCGAACACTGAAGCTTTCTTT.

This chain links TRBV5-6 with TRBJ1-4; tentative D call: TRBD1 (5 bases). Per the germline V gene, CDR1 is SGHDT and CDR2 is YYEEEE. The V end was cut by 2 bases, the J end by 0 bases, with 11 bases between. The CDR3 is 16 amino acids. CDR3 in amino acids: CASSFMGPTTNEKLFF. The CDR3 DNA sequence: TGTGCCAGCAGCTTTATGGGGCCTACAACTAATGAAAAACTGTTTTTT.

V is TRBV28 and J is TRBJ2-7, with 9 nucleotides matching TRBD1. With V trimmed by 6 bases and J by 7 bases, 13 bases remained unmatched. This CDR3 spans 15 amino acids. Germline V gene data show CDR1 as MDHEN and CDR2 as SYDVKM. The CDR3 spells CASSREGTGTWEQYF. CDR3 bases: TGTGCCAGCAGCCGCGAGGGGACAGGGACCTGGGAGCAGTACTTC.

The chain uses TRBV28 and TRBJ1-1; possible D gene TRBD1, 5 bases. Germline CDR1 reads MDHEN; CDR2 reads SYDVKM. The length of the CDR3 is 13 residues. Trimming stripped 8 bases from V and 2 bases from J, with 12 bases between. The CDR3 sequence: CASLPTVNTEAFF. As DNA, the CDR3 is TGTGCCAGCTTACCGACAGTAAACACTGAAGCTTTCTTT.

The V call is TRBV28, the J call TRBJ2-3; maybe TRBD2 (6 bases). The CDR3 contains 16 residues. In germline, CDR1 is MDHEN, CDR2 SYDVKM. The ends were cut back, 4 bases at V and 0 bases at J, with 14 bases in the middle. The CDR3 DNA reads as TGTGCCAGCAGTTCTCTTAGCGGCACTAGCACAGATACGCAGTATTTT. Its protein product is CASSSLSGTSTDTQYF.

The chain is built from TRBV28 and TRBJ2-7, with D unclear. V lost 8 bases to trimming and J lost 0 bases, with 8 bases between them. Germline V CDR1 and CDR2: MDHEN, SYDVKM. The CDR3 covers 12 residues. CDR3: CASGVSSYEQYF. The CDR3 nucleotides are TGTGCCAGCGGGGTGAGCTCCTACGAGCAGTACTTC.